These T cell receptor beta chains were read from a single sample in a study of blood T cell repertoires in COVID-19. Repertoires were generated with immunoSEQ multiplex PCR, while TCRdb's copy carries only in-frame clones and drops some. The sample records about 170,000 clones, around 88% being singletons. Input material: PBMCs or T cells enriched from blood (not recorded which). The origin of the receptors is a woman aged 50 to 60 in a cohort exposed to, infected with or recovered from COVID-19 (not recorded which). CDR3s include the opening cysteine and the closing phenylalanine or tryptophan. D genes are given only for firm matches. Rows may omit the clone size; those that give it use once, few, many or a size class.

j_call,v_call,d_call,clone_size,cdr3_nt,cdr3_aa
TRBJ2-2,TRBV19,TRBD1,NA,TGTGCCAGTAGCACCGGGACAGGGGCGCCCGGGGAGCTGTTTTTT,CASSTGTGAPGELFF
TRBJ1-1,TRBV7-3,NA,NA,TGTGCCAGCAGCATGCAGGGGAACACTGAAGCTTTCTTT,CASSMQGNTEAFF
TRBJ1-1,TRBV24-1,NA,NA,TGTGCCACCAGTGATTTCGGGACAACAGAAGCTTTCTTT,CATSDFGTTEAFF
TRBJ2-3,TRBV5-6,NA,NA,TGTGCCAGCAGCGCGCCAGGGGCCGCAGATACGCAGTATTTT,CASSAPGAADTQYF
TRBJ2-1,TRBV14,TRBD1,NA,TGTGCCAGCAGCCATTCCCAGGGGGCTTGGGACAATGAGCAGTTCTTC,CASSHSQGAWDNEQFF
TRBJ2-3,TRBV7-2,TRBD2,NA,TGTGCCAGCAGCTTCACTAGCGGGGGGGCCGGGGATACGCAGTATTTT,CASSFTSGGAGDTQYF
TRBJ1-1,TRBV25-1,TRBD1,NA,TGTGCCAGCAGTGATTTCGGGGGCGAGGGGGCGAACACTGAAGCTTTCTTT,CASSDFGGEGANTEAFF
TRBJ2-1,TRBV7-8,TRBD1,NA,TGTGCCAGCAGAAAACCGGGGACAGCGTCCTACAATGAGCAGTTCTTC,CASRKPGTASYNEQFF
TRBJ2-3,TRBV12-5,TRBD1,NA,TGTGCTAGTGGTACGGACAGGGAGGCAGATACGCAGTATTTT,CASGTDREADTQYF
TRBJ2-2,TRBV5-5,NA,NA,TGTGCCAGCAGCCCCAACAGGGTCGCCACCGGGGAGCTGTTTTTT,CASSPNRVATGELFF
TRBJ2-5,TRBV6-2/TRBV6-3,NA,NA,TGTGCCAGCAGTTACCAGTTACGAGAGACCCAGTACTTC,CASSYQLRETQYF
TRBJ2-5,TRBV7-2,TRBD2,NA,TGTGCCAGCAGCTGGGGGGAGAGACTAGCCCTTGGGGAGACCCAGTACTTC,CASSWGERLALGETQYF
TRBJ2-7,TRBV28,NA,NA,TGTGCCAGCAGTTTACCAGGGATAGACGAGCAGTACTTC,CASSLPGIDEQYF
TRBJ1-2,TRBV24-1,TRBD1,once,TGTGCCACCAGTGATCAGGGGGCGGGCGGCTACACCTTC,CATSDQGAGGYTF
TRBJ2-5,TRBV3-1/TRBV3-2,NA,once,TGTGCCAGCAACCAAGATGTAGGGACACGGCAGACCCAGTACTTC,CASNQDVGTRQTQYF
TRBJ2-1,TRBV19,NA,NA,TGTGCCAGTAGTCCACTAGGGGCAGCGGCGGGGTCTTACAATGAGCAGTTCTTC,CASSPLGAAAGSYNEQFF
TRBJ2-1,TRBV3-1/TRBV3-2,TRBD2,NA,TGTGCCAGCACCTCGGGACTAGCGGGGGGCTCATACTACAATGAGCAGTTCTTC,CASTSGLAGGSYYNEQFF
TRBJ2-3,TRBV4-2,TRBD2,NA,TGTGCCAGCAGCCAAGATCCAGCCCCAGCGGGGGACCCTTATACTAGCACAGATACGCAGTATTTT,CASSQDPAPAGDPYTSTDTQYF
TRBJ1-2,TRBV12-3/TRBV12-4,NA,NA,TGTGCCAGCAGTTTTGGGGACATTTATGGCTACACCTTC,CASSFGDIYGYTF
TRBJ2-5,TRBV19,TRBD2,NA,TGTGCCAGTAGTATAGCAGCGGGAGGGCAAGAGACCCAGTACTTC,CASSIAAGGQETQYF
TRBJ1-6,TRBV6-5,TRBD1,NA,TGTGCCAGCAGAGATACAGGGGATTCACCCCTCCACTTT,CASRDTGDSPLHF
TRBJ1-6,TRBV5-1,NA,NA,TGCGCCAGCAGCTTGGACACAGGGAAGACGGATTCACCCCTCCACTTT,CASSLDTGKTDSPLHF
TRBJ2-3,TRBV5-6,TRBD2,many,TGTGCCAGCAGCTTGGCCGGGACTAGCGGGAGAGTCACAGATACGCAGTATTTT,CASSLAGTSGRVTDTQYF
TRBJ1-1,TRBV20-1,NA,NA,TGCAGTGCTAGTAAGAGGGTAGGTGACACTGAAGCTTTCTTT,CSASKRVGDTEAFF
TRBJ2-5,TRBV5-1,TRBD2,few,TGCGCCAGCAGCTCCGGACTAGCGGGGGGAAAAGAGACCCAGTACTTC,CASSSGLAGGKETQYF
TRBJ1-1,TRBV2,TRBD1,NA,TGTGCCAGCAGACAGACAGGGGAGATCACTGAAGCTTTCTTT,CASRQTGEITEAFF
TRBJ1-6,TRBV28,NA,few,TGTGCCAGCGAGAACGTGAATTCACCCCTCCACTTT,CASENVNSPLHF
TRBJ2-3,TRBV18,NA,NA,TGTGCCAGCTCACCACGAGAGGGCGGGGGCCTTCACACAGATACGCAGTATTTT,CASSPREGGGLHTDTQYF
TRBJ2-4,TRBV3-1/TRBV3-2,TRBD2,few,TGTGCCAGCAGCCCCTCGGCGCTAGCGGGAGATTTAGCCAAAAACATTCAGTACTTC,CASSPSALAGDLAKNIQYF
TRBJ1-3,TRBV2,NA,NA,TGTGCCAGCAGTGAAGGGGGGACACCGAATGGAAACACCATATATTTT,CASSEGGTPNGNTIYF
TRBJ1-5,TRBV16,NA,NA,TGTGCCAGCAGCCAAGACGGGAAGTTGATGCCCCAGCATTTT,CASSQDGKLMPQHF
TRBJ1-5,TRBV10-1,NA,once,TGCGCCAGCAGCATCCCTACAGGGTCGGGAAGCAATCAGCCCCAGCATTTT,CASSIPTGSGSNQPQHF
TRBJ2-7,TRBV5-6,NA,few,TGTGCCAGCAGCTTGGCCGGGACATCCGAGAACTTC,CASSLAGTSENF
TRBJ1-2,TRBV29-1,TRBD1,NA,TGCAGCGTTGAAATTTCCCCCGGGACAGGGAACTATGGCTACACCTTC,CSVEISPGTGNYGYTF
TRBJ2-7,TRBV29-1,TRBD1,once,TGCAGCGTTGAAGAGAGCAGGGGGCAGGGAAGCGAGCAGTACTTC,CSVEESRGQGSEQYF
TRBJ1-5,TRBV19,NA,NA,TGTGCCAGTAGTATTCAGGGGAGCAATCAGCCCCAGCATTTT,CASSIQGSNQPQHF
TRBJ2-5,TRBV19,TRBD1,NA,TGTGCCAGCAACAGGGGGCCTCGGGAGACCCAGTACTTC,CASNRGPRETQYF
TRBJ2-2,TRBV5-1,TRBD1,NA,TGCGCCAGCAGGGACAGGGCCACGAACACCGGGGAGCTGTTTTTT,CASRDRATNTGELFF
TRBJ1-5,TRBV10-3,TRBD1,few,TGTGCCATCAGTGACCCGGGACAGGGATCCGGCAATCAGCCCCAGCATTTT,CAISDPGQGSGNQPQHF
TRBJ1-5,TRBV30,TRBD1,NA,TGTGCCTGGAGCCAGAAAGGGACAGGGAATCAGCCCCAGCATTTT,CAWSQKGTGNQPQHF
TRBJ1-2,TRBV9,NA,NA,TGTGCCAGCAGCGTAGGGGCCGGTTTTGGCTACACCTTC,CASSVGAGFGYTF
TRBJ2-3,TRBV27,TRBD2,NA,TGTGCCAGCAGTCATACCCCTAGCGGGTTGGGCACAGATACGCAGTATTTT,CASSHTPSGLGTDTQYF
TRBJ1-2,TRBV30,TRBD1,NA,TGTGCCTGGAGTGTAGATGCTATTAACAGGGGCTATGGCTACACCTTC,CAWSVDAINRGYGYTF
TRBJ2-2,TRBV7-6,TRBD2,once,TGTGCCAGCAGCACCTGGGGGGGGAACACCGGGGAGCTGTTTTTT,CASSTWGGNTGELFF
TRBJ2-7,TRBV25-1,TRBD1,NA,TGTGCCAGCAGTGAAGTAGGGACAGGGATTGAGCAGTACTTC,CASSEVGTGIEQYF